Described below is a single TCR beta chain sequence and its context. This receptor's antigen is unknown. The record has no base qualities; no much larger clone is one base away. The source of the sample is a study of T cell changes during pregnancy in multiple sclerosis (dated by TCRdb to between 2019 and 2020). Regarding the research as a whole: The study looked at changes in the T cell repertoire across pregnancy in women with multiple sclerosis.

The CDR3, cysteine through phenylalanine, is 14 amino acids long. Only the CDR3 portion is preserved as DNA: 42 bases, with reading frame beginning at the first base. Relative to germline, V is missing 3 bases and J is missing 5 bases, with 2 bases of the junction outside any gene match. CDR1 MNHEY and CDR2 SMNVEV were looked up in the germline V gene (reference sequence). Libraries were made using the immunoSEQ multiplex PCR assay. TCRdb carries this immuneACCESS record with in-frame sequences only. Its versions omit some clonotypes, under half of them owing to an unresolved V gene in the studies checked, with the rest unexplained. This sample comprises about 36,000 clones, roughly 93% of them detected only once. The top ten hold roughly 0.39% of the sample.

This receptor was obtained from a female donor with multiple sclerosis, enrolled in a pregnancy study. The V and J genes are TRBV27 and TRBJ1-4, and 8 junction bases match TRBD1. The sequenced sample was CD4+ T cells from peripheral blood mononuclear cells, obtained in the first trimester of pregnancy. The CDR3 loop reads CASSFRGQNEKLFF. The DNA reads TGTGCCAGCAGTTTCAGGGGGCAGAATGAAAAACTGTTTTTT. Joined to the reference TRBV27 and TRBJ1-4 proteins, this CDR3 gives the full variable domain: EAQVTQNPRYLITVTGKKLTVTCSQNMNHEYMSWYRQDPGLGLRQIYYSMNVEVTDKGDVPEGYKVSRKEKRNFPLILESPSPNQTSLYFCASSFRGQNEKLFFGSGTQLSVL.